One T cell receptor (beta chain) is described in this entry. This entry comes from a study of T cell responses to AZD1222 COVID-19 vaccine. CDR1 is DFQATT, CDR2 SNEGSKA, per germline (reference sequence). Trimming shortened V by 5 bases and J by 8 bases, and 10 bases separated the two germline ends. The CDR3 runs to 11 residues. It was second doses at about 4 or about 12 weeks that were pooled. Clones were sequenced by immunoSEQ multiplex PCR, and TCRdb holds only the in-frame ones, with some missing. The sample shows tens of thousands of clones, about 85% of them seen only once. The source material was peripheral blood, sampled 28 days after the second AZD1222 dose. The sequence was collected from an adult who received the AZD1222 COVID-19 vaccine. The V and J genes are TRBV20-1 and TRBJ2-1, with D possibly matching TRBD1 (5 bases). CDR3 in amino acids: CSASARDEQFF. The DNA for the CDR3 is TGCAGTGCTTCCGCCAGGGATGAGCAGTTCTTC.